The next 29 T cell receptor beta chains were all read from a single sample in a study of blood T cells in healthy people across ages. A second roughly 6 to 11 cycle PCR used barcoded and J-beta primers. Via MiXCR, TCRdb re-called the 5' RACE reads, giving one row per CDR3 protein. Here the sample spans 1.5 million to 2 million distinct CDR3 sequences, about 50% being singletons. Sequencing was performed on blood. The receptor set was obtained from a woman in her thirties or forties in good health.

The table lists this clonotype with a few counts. The CDR3 DNA reads as TGTGCCACGACGGGACGAGCGGGGGAGTACGAGCAGTACTTC. Protein product: CATTGRAGEYEQYF. The genes are TRBV10-3 and TRBJ2-7, with TRBD2 matching 8 bases. V shed 10 bases and J 4 bases; nucleotides not matched to a gene: 12. The CDR3 runs 14 residues. Germline V lookup: CDR1 ENHRY, CDR2 SYGVKD.

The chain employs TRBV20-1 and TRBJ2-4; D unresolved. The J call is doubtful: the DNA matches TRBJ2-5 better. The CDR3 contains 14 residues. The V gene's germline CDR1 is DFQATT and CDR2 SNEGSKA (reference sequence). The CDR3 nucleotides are TGCAGTGCTAGAGATGTCGCAGGCCGAGAGACCCAGTACTTC. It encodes CSARDVAGRETQYF.

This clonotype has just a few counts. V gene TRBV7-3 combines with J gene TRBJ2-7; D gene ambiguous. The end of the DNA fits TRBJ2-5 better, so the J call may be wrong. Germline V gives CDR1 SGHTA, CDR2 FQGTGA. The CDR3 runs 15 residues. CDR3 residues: CASSLDAFDGETQYF. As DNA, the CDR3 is TGTGCCAGCAGCTTAGACGCTTTCGATGGGGAGACCCAGTACTTC.

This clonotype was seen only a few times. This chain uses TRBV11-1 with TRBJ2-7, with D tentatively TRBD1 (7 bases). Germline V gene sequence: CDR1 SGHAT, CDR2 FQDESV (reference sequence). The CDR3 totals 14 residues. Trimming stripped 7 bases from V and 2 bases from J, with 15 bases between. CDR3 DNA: TGTGCCAGCATGCGACAGGGAGGACCCTACGAGCAGTACTTC. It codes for CASMRQGGPYEQYF.

The CDR3 DNA reads as TGTGCCAGCCAGACCACAGGAATCTATGGCTACACCTTC. Its protein product is CASQTTGIYGYTF. V is TRBV7-2 and J is TRBJ1-2, with a weak D call TRBD1 (5 bases). Trimming pared 8 bases from V and 4 bases from J, leaving 14 bases between. Per germline, CDR1 SGHTA and CDR2 FQGNSA. The CDR3 has 13 residues.

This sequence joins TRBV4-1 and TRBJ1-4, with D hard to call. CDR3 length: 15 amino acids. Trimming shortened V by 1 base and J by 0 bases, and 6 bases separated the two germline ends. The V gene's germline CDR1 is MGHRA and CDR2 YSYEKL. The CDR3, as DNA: TGCGCCAGCAGCCAAGCGGCTGCAACTAATGAAAAACTGTTTTTT. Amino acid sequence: CASSQAAATNEKLFF.

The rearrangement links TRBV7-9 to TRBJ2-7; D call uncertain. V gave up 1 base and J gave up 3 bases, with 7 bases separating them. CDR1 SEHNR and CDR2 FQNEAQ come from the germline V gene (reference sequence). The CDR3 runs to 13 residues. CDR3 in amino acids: CASSLGAHYEQYF. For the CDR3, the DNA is TGTGCCAGCAGCTTAGGAGCCCACTACGAGCAGTACTTC.

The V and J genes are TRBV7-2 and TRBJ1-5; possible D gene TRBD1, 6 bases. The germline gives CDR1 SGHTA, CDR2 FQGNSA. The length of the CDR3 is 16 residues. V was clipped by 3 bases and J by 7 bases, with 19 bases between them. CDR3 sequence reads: CASSFWGGGGQQPQHF. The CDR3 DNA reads TGTGCCAGCAGCTTCTGGGGAGGGGGGGGGCAACAGCCCCAGCATTTT.

The CDR3 nucleotides are TGCGCCAGCAGCTCCCCTGAGGGACAGTTTAATGTCTACAATGAGCAGTACTTC. Protein product: CASSSPEGQFNVYNEQYF. The chain employs TRBV4-1 and TRBJ2-7, with 7 bases that match TRBD1. The CDR3 is 18 amino acids. CDR1 MGHRA and CDR2 YSYEKL come from the germline V gene. With V trimmed by 5 bases and J by 7 bases, 23 bases remained unmatched.

In DNA form, the CDR3 reads TGTGCCAGCAGTTTAGTGGCTAGCGGGCATACGCAGTATTTT. This sequence encodes CASSLVASGHTQYF. The V gene is TRBV12-3 or TRBV12-4, the J gene TRBJ2-3, with 8 bases matching TRBD2. CDR3 length: 14 amino acids. With V trimmed by 1 base and J by 7 bases, 4 bases remained unmatched.

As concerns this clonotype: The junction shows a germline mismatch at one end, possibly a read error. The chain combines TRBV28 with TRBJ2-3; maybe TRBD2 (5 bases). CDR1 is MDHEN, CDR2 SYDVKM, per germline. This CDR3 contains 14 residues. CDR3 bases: TGTGCCAGCAGTTTCGGGGATAGCACAGAGACGCAGTATTTT. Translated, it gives CASSFGDSTETQYF.

CDR3 loop: CASTRANGGTDTQYF. CDR3 nucleotides: TGTGCCAGCACCCGCGCCAACGGAGGCACAGATACGCAGTATTTT. The V call is TRBV7-2, the J call TRBJ2-3; D not resolved. The CDR3 sequence is 15 residues long. Germline lookup yields CDR1 SGHTA and CDR2 FQGNSA. Trimming took 7 bases from V and 1 from J, leaving 15 bases between them.

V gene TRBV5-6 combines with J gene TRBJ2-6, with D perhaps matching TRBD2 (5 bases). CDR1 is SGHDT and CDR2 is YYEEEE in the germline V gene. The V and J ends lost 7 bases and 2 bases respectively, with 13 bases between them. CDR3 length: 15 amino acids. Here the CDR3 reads CASFLLGAGANVLTF. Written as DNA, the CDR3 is TGTGCCAGCTTTCTTTTGGGAGCTGGGGCCAACGTCCTGACTTTC. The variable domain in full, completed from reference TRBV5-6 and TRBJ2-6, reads DAGVTQSPTHLIKTRGQQVTLRCSPKSGHDTVSWYQQALGQGPQFIFQYYEEEERQRGNFPDRFSGHQFPNYSSELNVNALLLGDSALYLCASFLLGAGANVLTFGAGSRLTVL.

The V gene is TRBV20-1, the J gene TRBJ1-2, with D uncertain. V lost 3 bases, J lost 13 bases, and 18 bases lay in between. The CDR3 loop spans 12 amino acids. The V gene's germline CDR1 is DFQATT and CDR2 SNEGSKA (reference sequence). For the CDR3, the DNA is TGCAGTGCTAGGGAACAGTTCTCCGGATCCACCTTC. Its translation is CSAREQFSGSTF.

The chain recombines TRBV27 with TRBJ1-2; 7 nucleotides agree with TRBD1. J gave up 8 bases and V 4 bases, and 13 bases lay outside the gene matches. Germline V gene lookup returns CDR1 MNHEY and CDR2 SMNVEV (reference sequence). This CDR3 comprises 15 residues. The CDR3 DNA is TGTGCCAGCAGTTCTCCTTACAGGGGTGAGGACGGCTACACCTTC. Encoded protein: CASSSPYRGEDGYTF.

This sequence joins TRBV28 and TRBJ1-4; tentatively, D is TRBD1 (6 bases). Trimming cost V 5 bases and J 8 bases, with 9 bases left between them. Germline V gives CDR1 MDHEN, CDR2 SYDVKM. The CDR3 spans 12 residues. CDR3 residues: CASSITGEKLFF. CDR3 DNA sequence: TGTGCCAGCAGTATCACAGGGGAAAAACTGTTTTTT.

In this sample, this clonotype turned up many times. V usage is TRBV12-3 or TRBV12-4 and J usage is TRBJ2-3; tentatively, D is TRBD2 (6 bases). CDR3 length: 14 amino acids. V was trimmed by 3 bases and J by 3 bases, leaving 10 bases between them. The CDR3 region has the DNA TGTGCCAGCAGTTTCGGAGGAGGGACAGATACGCAGTATTTT. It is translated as CASSFGGGTDTQYF.

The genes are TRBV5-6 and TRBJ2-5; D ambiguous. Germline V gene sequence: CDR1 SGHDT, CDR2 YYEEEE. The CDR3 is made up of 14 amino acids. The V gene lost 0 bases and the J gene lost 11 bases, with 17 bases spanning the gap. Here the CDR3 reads CASSLAAGTAEQYF. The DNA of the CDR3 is TGTGCCAGCAGCTTGGCCGCCGGCACCGCTGAGCAGTACTTC.

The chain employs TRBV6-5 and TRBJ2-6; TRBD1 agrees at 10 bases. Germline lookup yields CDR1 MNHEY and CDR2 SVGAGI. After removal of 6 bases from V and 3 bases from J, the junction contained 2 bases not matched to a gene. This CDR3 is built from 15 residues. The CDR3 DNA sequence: TGTGCCAGCAGCGGACAGGGGGATGGGGCCAACGTCCTGACTTTC. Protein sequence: CASSGQGDGANVLTF.

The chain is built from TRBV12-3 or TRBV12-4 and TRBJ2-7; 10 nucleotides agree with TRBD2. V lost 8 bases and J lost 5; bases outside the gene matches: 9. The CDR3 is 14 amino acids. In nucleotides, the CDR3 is TGTGCCAGCGGATCTAGCGGGGGCCCCCACGAGCAGTACTTC. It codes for CASGSSGGPHEQYF.

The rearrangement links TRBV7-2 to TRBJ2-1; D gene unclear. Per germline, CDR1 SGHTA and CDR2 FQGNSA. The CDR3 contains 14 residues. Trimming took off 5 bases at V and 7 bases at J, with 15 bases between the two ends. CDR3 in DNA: TGTGCCAGCAGCCGGTTAGAGAGTCTTAATGAGCAGTTCTTC. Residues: CASSRLESLNEQFF.

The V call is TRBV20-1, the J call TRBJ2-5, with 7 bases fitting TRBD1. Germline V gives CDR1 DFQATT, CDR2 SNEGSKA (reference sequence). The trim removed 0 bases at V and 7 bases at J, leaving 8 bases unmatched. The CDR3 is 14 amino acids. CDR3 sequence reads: CSAREGKGAVTQYF. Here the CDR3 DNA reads TGCAGTGCTAGAGAGGGAAAGGGGGCCGTGACCCAGTACTTC.

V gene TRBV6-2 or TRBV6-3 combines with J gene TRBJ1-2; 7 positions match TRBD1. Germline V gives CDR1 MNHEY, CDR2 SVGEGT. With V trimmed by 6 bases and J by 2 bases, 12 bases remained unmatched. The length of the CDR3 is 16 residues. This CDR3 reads CASSLLTGMRNYGYTF. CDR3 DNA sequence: TGTGCCAGCAGCCTCTTGACAGGGATGCGGAACTATGGCTACACCTTC.

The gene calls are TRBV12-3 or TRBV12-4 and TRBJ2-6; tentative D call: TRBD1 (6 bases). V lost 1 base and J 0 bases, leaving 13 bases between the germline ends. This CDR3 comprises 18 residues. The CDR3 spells CASSLVQGLNSGANVLTF. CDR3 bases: TGTGCCAGCAGTTTAGTACAGGGTCTCAACTCTGGGGCCAACGTCCTGACTTTC.

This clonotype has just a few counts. The CDR3 sequence is CSAATSGGFSYEQYF. The CDR3 DNA reads as TGCAGTGCTGCAACTAGCGGGGGTTTCTCCTACGAGCAGTACTTC. The chain links TRBV20-1 to TRBJ2-7; 11 bases agree with TRBD2. The CDR3 spans 15 residues. V trimming: 5 bases; J trimming: 0 bases; junction bases outside the gene matches: 6. Germline V CDR1 and CDR2: DFQATT, SNEGSKA (reference sequence).

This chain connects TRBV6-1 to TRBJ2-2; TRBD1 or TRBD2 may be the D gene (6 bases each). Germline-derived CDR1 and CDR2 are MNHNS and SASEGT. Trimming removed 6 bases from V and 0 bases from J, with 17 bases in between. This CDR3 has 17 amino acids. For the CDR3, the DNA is TGTGCCAGCAGCACCGGGGGCAGCCTTGCGAACACCGGGGAGCTGTTTTTT. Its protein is CASSTGGSLANTGELFF.

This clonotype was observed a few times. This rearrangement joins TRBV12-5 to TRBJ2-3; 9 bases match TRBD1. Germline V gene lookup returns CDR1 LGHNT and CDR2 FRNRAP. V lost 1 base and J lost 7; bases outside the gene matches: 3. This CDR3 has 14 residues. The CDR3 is CASGLDRGLNTQYF. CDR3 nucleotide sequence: TGTGCTAGTGGTTTGGACAGGGGGCTAAATACGCAGTATTTT. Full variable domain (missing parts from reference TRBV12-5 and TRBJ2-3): DARVTQTPRHKVTEMGQEVTMRCQPILGHNTVFWYRQTMMQGLELLAYFRNRAPLDDSGMPKDRFSAEMPDATLATLKIQPSEPRDSAVYFCASGLDRGLNTQYFGPGTRLTVL.

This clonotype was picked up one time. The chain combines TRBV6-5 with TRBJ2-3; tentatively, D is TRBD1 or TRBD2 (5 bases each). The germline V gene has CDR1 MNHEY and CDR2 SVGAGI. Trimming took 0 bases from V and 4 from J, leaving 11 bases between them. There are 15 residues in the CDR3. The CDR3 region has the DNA TGTGCCAGCAGTTACTCAATCGGGACCTCAGATACGCAGTATTTT. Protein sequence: CASSYSIGTSDTQYF.

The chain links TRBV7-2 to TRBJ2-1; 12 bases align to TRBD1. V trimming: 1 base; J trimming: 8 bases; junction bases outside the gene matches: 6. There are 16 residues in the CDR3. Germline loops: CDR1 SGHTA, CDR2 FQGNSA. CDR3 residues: CASSLVWDRGLYEQFF. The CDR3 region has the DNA TGTGCCAGCAGCTTAGTGTGGGACAGGGGGCTGTATGAGCAGTTCTTC.